One and the same sample provided the 2 T cell receptor beta chains below, sequenced in a study of T cells after somatic rescue of genetic block. TCRdb keeps only in-frame clones here, not all; method: immunoSEQ multiplex PCR. The sample carries some 9,100 clones, around 69% recorded once. Sequencing input: peripheral blood mononuclear cells (PBMCs). Receptors originate from a boy aged 5-17 years.

This clone was observed a handful of times. The chain has TRBV6-6 and TRBJ2-4; tentatively, D is TRBD2 (7 bases). This CDR3 spans 15 amino acids. Germline V gene sequence: CDR1 MNHNY, CDR2 SVGAGI (reference sequence). Trimming took 11 bases from V and 4 from J, leaving 21 bases between them. The DNA of the CDR3 is TGTGCCGGCAAGGGGGGGGCGCGGTGGAAAAACATTCAGTACTTC. Its protein product is CAGKGGARWKNIQYF.

The chain couples TRBV30 to TRBJ2-3; unclear D gene. CDR3 length equals 13 residues. V was cut by 3 bases and J by 0 bases, with 7 bases left in between. Germline V CDR1 and CDR2: GTSNPN, SVGIG (reference sequence). For the CDR3, the DNA is TGTGCCTGGAGGCCGTCTAGCACAGATACGCAGTATTTT. It encodes CAWRPSSTDTQYF. The variable domain in full, with the rest retrieved from reference TRBV30 and TRBJ2-3, is SQTIHQWPATLVQPVGSPLSLECTVEGTSNPNLYWYRQAAGRGLQLLFYSVGIGQISSEVPQNLSASRPQDRQFILSSKKLLLSDSGFYLCAWRPSSTDTQYFGPGTRLTVL.